These T cell receptor beta chains were read from a single sample in a study of T cell repertoires in cytomegalovirus infection. TCRdb passed the reads through MiXCR, listing each CDR3 protein once. There are about 890,000 distinct CDR3 sequences in the sample; roughly 30% occur only once, and around 15% lies in the top ten. For these receptors, no antigen is known. The sample in question was cultured CD8+ T cells from PBMCs, obtained from culture after CMV antigen stimulation. The origin of the receptors is a human donor in good health (CMV status not recorded). Some clones in this sample may be carry-over from other donors' samples. Each CDR3 is given with its conserved first and last residue. A D gene is named only where the DNA matches it firmly. Size tells how often a clone was seen (once, few, many) or the class of an expanded clone, and some rows leave it out.

D gene,clone size,J gene,CDR3 length,V gene,CDR3 DNA,CDR3 protein
.,few,TRBJ2-7,13,TRBV4-2,TGTGCCAGCAGCCAAGACACCAGCTACGAGCAGTACTTC,CASSQDTSYEQYF
.,many,TRBJ2-6,15,TRBV27,TGTGCCAGCAGTTTAGCTCTATCTGGGGCCAACGTCCTGACTTTC,CASSLALSGANVLTF
TRBD2,few,TRBJ2-2,18,TRBV4-2,TGTGCCAGCAGCCAAGATGGTTGGCTAGCGGGGAACACCGGGGAGCTGTTTTTT,CASSQDGWLAGNTGELFF
.,.,TRBJ2-1,15,TRBV3-1,TGTGCCAGCAGCGAAAGAGGTAGCCTGTTCAATGAGCAGTTCTTC,CASSERGSLFNEQFF
.,.,TRBJ2-2,15,TRBV5-4,TGTGCCAGCAGCCCCGGGGGGAGGGGGCCCGGGGAGCTGTTTTTT,CASSPGGRGPGELFF
.,few,TRBJ2-3,17,TRBV6-5,TGTGCCAGCACCACGGCATTGCGCGGAGGTTACACAGATACGCAGTATTTT,CASTTALRGGYTDTQYF
TRBD2,.,TRBJ2-6,15,TRBV27,TGTGCCAGCACCGGGGGGTACACTGGGGCCAACGTCCTGACTTTC,CASTGGYTGANVLTF
.,many,TRBJ1-1,15,TRBV7-9,TGTGCCAGCAACCTAGACGGAGGGTTGGACACTGAAGCTTTCTTT,CASNLDGGLDTEAFF
.,many,TRBJ1-5,14,TRBV27,TGTGCCAGCAGTTTTGGGCAGAGAAATCAGCCCCAGCATTTT,CASSFGQRNQPQHF
.,.,TRBJ2-7,14,TRBV6-5,TGTGCCAGCAGTCACTCGGGGGACTCCTACGAGCAGTACTTC,CASSHSGDSYEQYF
.,.,TRBJ1-2,15,TRBV4-1,TGCGCCAGCAGCCAAGGGGCAGAAACTAACTATGGCTACACCTTC,CASSQGAETNYGYTF
TRBD1,many,TRBJ2-1,17,TRBV7-2,TGTGCCAGCAGCTTACGTCTTTTGACAGGGTTGGACAATGAGCAGTTCTTC,CASSLRLLTGLDNEQFF
TRBD1,.,TRBJ2-6,18,TRBV9,TGTGCCAGCAGCGTAGTCGGGGACAGTCTCTCTGGGGCCAACGTCCTGACTTTC,CASSVVGDSLSGANVLTF
TRBD2,many,TRBJ2-4,15,TRBV7-8,TGTGCCAGCAGCTTAGATAGCGGGGGGGCCGGCATTCAGTACTTC,CASSLDSGGAGIQYF
.,.,TRBJ1-1,13,TRBV27,TGTGCCACCTCGGGGAAGGGAAACACTGAAGCTTTCTTT,CATSGKGNTEAFF
.,few,TRBJ1-4,15,TRBV7-6,TGTGCCAGCAGCCACCGGGGGGTGGCGAATGAAAAACTGTTTTTT,CASSHRGVANEKLFF
.,few,TRBJ1-4,15,TRBV20-1,TGCAGTGCTAGAGATTGGGGGACGACTAATGAAAAACTGTTTTTT,CSARDWGTTNEKLFF
TRBD1,.,TRBJ1-2,15,TRBV24-1,TGTGCCACCAGTGGCGGGACAGGGGATGTCTATGGCTACACCTTC,CATSGGTGDVYGYTF
.,.,TRBJ1-2,15,TRBV19,TGTGCCAGTAGGCCGAGGGCAGATTCTAACTATGGCTACACCTTC,CASRPRADSNYGYTF
.,few,TRBJ2-1,15,TRBV14,TGTGCCAGCAGCCTTAGGGAAGGCGGCTACAATGAGCAGTTCTTC,CASSLREGGYNEQFF
.,few,TRBJ2-3,15,TRBV6-5,TGTGCCAGCAGTTACTTCCCCGAGGGAACAGATACGCAGTATTTT,CASSYFPEGTDTQYF
TRBD2,.,TRBJ2-1,15,TRBV27,TGTGCCAGCAGTCGGATCGGGGGGTCCAACAATGAGCAGTTCTTC,CASSRIGGSNNEQFF
.,.,TRBJ1-4,15,TRBV5-3,TGTGCCAGCAGCTTGCGAGGGCAGGAGAATGAAAAACTGTTTTTT,CASSLRGQENEKLFF
.,.,TRBJ2-6,15,TRBV4-1,TGCGCCAGCAGCCGCGCCCCTTCTGGGGCCAACGTCCTGACTTTC,CASSRAPSGANVLTF